The 15 T cell receptor beta chains in this list originate from one sample, sequenced in a study of blood T cell repertoires in COVID-19. Measured with immunoSEQ multiplex PCR; TCRdb has only the in-frame clones, and not every one. This sample has some 230,000 clones; approximately 80% occur once, and the top ten carry about 15%. The sequenced sample consisted of PBMCs or T cells enriched from blood (not recorded which). The receptors stem from a man in his forties who had recovered from COVID-19.

This clone was observed a few times. The chain is built from TRBV5-7 and TRBJ2-7; no clear D. TRBV5-7 is marked as an open reading frame, function uncertain. V lost 2 bases and J 4 bases, leaving 4 bases between the germline ends. The CDR3 sequence is 11 residues long. CDR3 residues: CASSLRYEQYF. The DNA for the CDR3 is TGTGCCAGCAGCTTACGGTACGAGCAGTACTTC.

As regards this clone: The germline gene is not matched at one end of the junction; a read error may be the cause. The chain recombines TRBV7-9 with TRBJ1-5, with 12 bases identical to TRBD1. Per the germline V gene, CDR1 is SEHNR and CDR2 is FQNEAQ (reference sequence). The CDR3 has 16 residues. The CDR3 sequence: CAGSPAGQGASQPQHF. The DNA of the CDR3 is TGTGCCGGCAGCCCCGCGGGACAGGGGGCTTCTCAGCCCCAGCATTTT.

J is TRBJ1-1 and V is TRBV18, with a tentative D call TRBD1 (5 bases). Trimming removed 11 bases from V and 5 bases from J, with 15 bases in between. The length of the CDR3 is 12 residues. Per the germline V gene, CDR1 is KGHSH and CDR2 is LQKENI. CDR3 protein: CASRGGETEAFF. DNA of the CDR3: TGTGCCTCCCGGGGGGGGGAGACTGAAGCTTTCTTT. The whole variable domain, remainder taken from reference TRBV18 and TRBJ1-1, is NAGVMQNPRHLVRRRGQEARLRCSPMKGHSHVYWYRQLPEEGLKFMVYLQKENIIDESGMPKERFSAEFPKEGPSILRIQQVVRGDSAAYFCASRGGETEAFFGQGTRLTVV.

The rearrangement uses TRBV2 and TRBJ2-3; 8 positions match TRBD1. The CDR3 covers 12 residues. With V trimmed by 5 bases and J by 9 bases, 4 bases remained unmatched. Germline CDR1 reads SNHLY; CDR2 reads FYNNEI. CDR3 protein: CASSSDRATQYF. The CDR3, as DNA: TGTGCCAGCAGTTCGGACAGGGCGACGCAGTATTTT.

This sequence joins TRBV7-7 and TRBJ2-1; TRBD2 agrees at 10 bases. Trimming removed 5 bases from V and 4 bases from J; junction bases left unmatched: 5. Germline CDR1 SSHAT, CDR2 FNYEAQ (reference sequence). The CDR3 totals 15 residues. The CDR3 DNA reads as TGTGCCAGCAGCCTTGGACTAGCGGAGTACAATGAGCAGTTCTTC. Its translation: CASSLGLAEYNEQFF.

This clone showed up just a few times. The chain employs TRBV15 and TRBJ1-5, with TRBD1 matching over 9 bases. The CDR3 is made up of 16 amino acids. Germline-derived CDR1 and CDR2 are LNHNV and YYDKDF (reference sequence). The V segment lost 3 bases and the J segment 5 bases; nucleotides outside the gene matches: 8. The CDR3, as DNA: TGTGCCACCAGCAGGGCGCCGGGGACAGGGCATCAGCCCCAGCATTTT. Encoded protein: CATSRAPGTGHQPQHF.

This clone showed up just once. The chain couples TRBV30 to TRBJ1-5; D possibly corresponds to TRBD1 (5 bases). Germline CDR1 GTSNPN, CDR2 SVGIG (reference sequence). The CDR3 sequence is 15 residues long. V dropped 1 base and J dropped 3 bases, with 13 bases sitting between them. CDR3 bases: TGTGCCTGGAGTGCGGGACGGGGGATCAATCAGCCCCAGCATTTT. Amino acids: CAWSAGRGINQPQHF. Combining the CDR3 with reference TRBV30 and TRBJ1-5 gives the whole variable domain SQTIHQWPATLVQPVGSPLSLECTVEGTSNPNLYWYRQAAGRGLQLLFYSVGIGQISSEVPQNLSASRPQDRQFILSSKKLLLSDSGFYLCAWSAGRGINQPQHFGDGTRLSIL.

J is TRBJ2-3 and V is TRBV7-9; 7 bases are shared with TRBD2. The CDR3 covers 16 residues. V shed 4 bases and J 0 bases; nucleotides not matched to a gene: 7. Germline lookup yields CDR1 SEHNR and CDR2 FQNEAQ (reference sequence). The CDR3 nucleotides read TGTGCCAGCAGCTCCTCTCGGGGGGTTAGCACAGATACGCAGTATTTT. Translated, it gives CASSSSRGVSTDTQYF.

The chain combines TRBV4-3 with TRBJ1-3; unclear D gene. Between the trimmed V and J ends, which lost 1 base and 1 base, there was a span of 8 bases. CDR1 and CDR2 from the germline V gene are LGHNA and YSLEER. This CDR3 is built from 15 residues. CDR3 sequence: CASSQATGSGNTIYF. Written as DNA, the CDR3 is TGCGCCAGCAGCCAAGCTACGGGATCTGGAAACACCATATATTTT.

The V call is TRBV15, the J call TRBJ2-1; 10 bases align to TRBD2. The CDR3 runs 17 residues. J was trimmed by 9 bases and V by 0 bases; bases with no gene match: 11. Germline-derived CDR1 and CDR2 are LNHNV and YYDKDF (reference sequence). The CDR3 spells CATSREGVPGLASEQFF. CDR3 in DNA: TGTGCCACCAGCAGAGAGGGGGTTCCGGGACTAGCGAGTGAGCAGTTCTTC.

The rearrangement uses TRBV29-1 and TRBJ2-3; D uncertain. The CDR3 spans 12 residues. Between the trimmed V and J ends, which lost 6 bases and 4 bases, there was a span of 11 bases. Germline values: CDR1 SQVTM, CDR2 ANQGSEA. CDR3 sequence: CSVVGGPDTQYF. Here the CDR3 DNA reads TGCAGCGTGGTTGGTGGGCCAGATACGCAGTATTTT.

The chain couples TRBV10-3 to TRBJ1-3, with a weak D call TRBD1 (5 bases). The CDR3 runs 16 residues. Trimming left V 0 bases short and J 3 bases short, with 12 bases between. Germline values: CDR1 ENHRY, CDR2 SYGVKD. The CDR3 DNA reads TGTGCCATCAGTGAGTCCCAGACAGTACGTGGAAACACCATATATTTT. Amino acid sequence: CAISESQTVRGNTIYF.

CDR3 sequence reads: CASLPGTVLYSGNTIYF. DNA of the CDR3: TGTGCCAGCCTTCCCGGGACAGTCTTGTACTCTGGAAACACCATATATTTT. The chain combines TRBV28 with TRBJ1-3; 7 bases fit TRBD1. Germline V lookup: CDR1 MDHEN, CDR2 SYDVKM. The CDR3 is made up of 17 amino acids. Unmatched junction bases numbered 13, after V lost 8 bases and J lost 0 bases. Full variable domain (rest looked up from reference TRBV28 and TRBJ1-3): DVKVTQSSRYLVKRTGEKVFLECVQDMDHENMFWYRQDPGLGLRLIYFSYDVKMKEKGDIPEGYSVSREKKERFSLILESASTNQTSMYLCASLPGTVLYSGNTIYFGEGSWLTVV.

The rearrangement uses TRBV28 and TRBJ1-1; no reliable D call. Germline V lookup: CDR1 MDHEN, CDR2 SYDVKM. Trimming pared 4 bases from V and 0 bases from J, leaving 6 bases between. The CDR3 covers 13 residues. The CDR3 DNA reads as TGTGCCAGCAGTTCGGGGATGAACACTGAAGCTTTCTTT. Its translation: CASSSGMNTEAFF.

This chain uses TRBV2 with TRBJ2-7; TRBD1 aligns across 9 bases. V shed 4 bases, J shed 2 bases, and the junction held 6 bases outside the gene matches. Germline CDR1 reads SNHLY; CDR2 reads FYNNEI. The CDR3 consists of 15 residues. CDR3 loop: CASSGSRQGAYEQYF. The CDR3 region has the DNA TGTGCCAGCAGTGGGTCCAGACAGGGGGCCTACGAGCAGTACTTC.